The 30 T cell receptor beta chains reported below all come from one sample, sequenced in a study of T-cell reconstitution after alpha-beta-depleted transplantation in children. During its preparation, the TCRbeta library received unique molecular identifiers. TCRdb processed the PCR reads anew with MiXCR; each CDR3 protein has one entry. Among some 200,000 distinct CDR3 sequences listed, 5.5% to 7% were seen once. Material: PBMCs, obtained before TCRalphabeta/CD19-depleted stem cell transplant. The receptors shown here come from a girl under three years old with combined immunodeficiency, due to receive a stem cell transplant.

The J gene is TRBJ2-3, the V gene TRBV5-5; a weak D match, TRBD2 (6 bases). Per the germline V gene, CDR1 is SGHKS and CDR2 is YYEKEE (reference sequence). Trimming took off 4 bases at V and 2 bases at J, with 14 bases between the two ends. CDR3 length: 15 amino acids. The CDR3 sequence: CASSPTRGTTDTQYF. CDR3 in DNA: TGTGCCAGCAGCCCCACTCGCGGGACCACAGATACGCAGTATTTT.

This clonotype was counted only a few times. The chain recombines TRBV5-6 with TRBJ2-7; D is undetermined. The CDR3 totals 15 residues. CDR1 is SGHDT and CDR2 is YYEEEE in the germline V gene. The V and J ends lost 4 bases and 0 bases respectively, with 14 bases between them. Here the CDR3 DNA reads TGTGCCAGCAGCCACGGGCCTGGGGACTCCTACGAGCAGTACTTC. It translates to CASSHGPGDSYEQYF.

This clonotype came up many times. The chain has TRBV12-3 or TRBV12-4 and TRBJ1-2; D might be TRBD1 (5 bases). This CDR3 region has 13 residues. V lost 6 bases to trimming and J lost 8 bases, with 16 bases between them. The chain's CDR3 is CASSPGPKEGYTF. CDR3 nucleotides: TGTGCCAGCAGCCCAGGGCCCAAGGAGGGCTACACCTTC.

This clonotype was counted many times. V is TRBV28 and J is TRBJ2-3, with D unclear. Trimming removed 5 bases from V and 0 bases from J, with 15 bases in between. Looked up from germline, CDR1 is MDHEN and CDR2 is SYDVKM. CDR3 length: 16 residues. CDR3 protein: CASSANPAASTDTQYF. The CDR3 DNA reads TGTGCCAGCAGTGCAAATCCGGCAGCTAGCACAGATACGCAGTATTTT.

This clonotype has a count of ten or more. V and J are TRBV13 and TRBJ2-2; D unresolved. Trimming removed 3 bases at V and 0 bases at J, with 11 bases between. The CDR3 extends over 16 amino acids. Germline-derived CDR1 and CDR2 are PRHDT and FYEKMQ (reference sequence). The DNA of the CDR3 is TGTGCCAGCAGCTTGATCGGTACGGCGAACACCGGGGAGCTGTTTTTT. Encoded protein: CASSLIGTANTGELFF.

As for this clonotype: A much larger clone is a single base away; this may be a read error. The chain joins TRBV4-2 to TRBJ2-2; D is perhaps TRBD2 (5 bases). From germline, CDR1 is LGHNA and CDR2 YNFKEQ. The CDR3 covers 14 residues. This CDR3 is CASSPLLVAGEMFF. The CDR3 DNA reads TGTGCCAGCAGCCCGCTTCTGGTTGCCGGGGAGATGTTTTTT.

The sample holds many counts of this clonotype. V is TRBV15 and J is TRBJ1-1; D is uncertain. Germline V gene data show CDR1 as LNHNV and CDR2 as YYDKDF (reference sequence). The CDR3 runs 14 residues. V lost 0 bases, J lost 2 bases, and 7 bases lay in between. The DNA of the CDR3 is TGTGCCACCAGCAGAGATCGGGGTAACACTGAAGCTTTCTTT. It translates to CATSRDRGNTEAFF.

This clonotype has at least ten counts. This rearrangement joins TRBV7-8 to TRBJ2-7; D unresolved. Germline V gives CDR1 SGHVS, CDR2 FQNEAQ. The CDR3 runs 12 residues. V lost 4 bases and J 2 bases, leaving 6 bases between the germline ends. The CDR3 protein is CASSSGPYEQYF. CDR3 bases: TGTGCCAGCAGCTCCGGACCCTACGAGCAGTACTTC.

This clonotype appeared many times. This chain joins TRBV4-2 and TRBJ1-4; the D is unclear. Germline values: CDR1 LGHNA, CDR2 YNFKEQ. V was shortened by 0 bases and J by 12 bases, with 8 bases between the two germline ends. This CDR3 contains 12 residues. The CDR3 is CASSQDFGELFF. In nucleotides, the CDR3 is TGTGCCAGCAGCCAAGATTTCGGAGAACTGTTTTTT.

Ten or more counts support this clonotype. The rearrangement joins TRBV7-2 to TRBJ2-3, with D unresolved. Trimming pared 5 bases from V and 0 bases from J, leaving 15 bases between. The CDR3 runs 16 residues. The germline V gene has CDR1 SGHTA and CDR2 FQGNSA. The CDR3 nucleotides are TGTGCCAGCAGCGCAGCTACCGTCACTAGCACAGATACGCAGTATTTT. Amino acid sequence: CASSAATVTSTDTQYF.

This chain links TRBV7-9 with TRBJ2-1; D remains ambiguous. V was trimmed by 5 bases and J by 1 base, leaving 9 bases between them. Germline CDR1 SEHNR, CDR2 FQNEAQ (reference sequence). This CDR3 spans 14 amino acids. Here the CDR3 reads CASSTDISYNEQFF. CDR3 nucleotides: TGTGCCAGCAGCACCGACATTTCCTACAATGAGCAGTTCTTC.

This clonotype was recorded many times. This chain uses TRBV3-1 with TRBJ2-1, with 8 positions matching TRBD2. Germline V gene sequence: CDR1 LGHDT, CDR2 YNNKEL (reference sequence). Trimming took 3 bases from V and 2 from J; bases not matched to a gene: 3. The CDR3 totals 15 residues. For the CDR3, the DNA is TGTGCCAGCAGCCAGGGCGGGGGGCCCTACAATGAGCAGTTCTTC. Its translation is CASSQGGGPYNEQFF.

This clonotype was picked up many times. J is TRBJ1-2 and V is TRBV4-1, with D tentatively TRBD1 (6 bases). The V end was cut by 4 bases, the J end by 5 bases, with 14 bases between. This CDR3 contains 14 residues. Germline V lookup: CDR1 MGHRA, CDR2 YSYEKL. CDR3 sequence: CASSPGNREYGYTF. DNA for the CDR3: TGCGCCAGCAGCCCAGGGAACAGGGAATATGGCTACACCTTC.

This clonotype was detected many times. The chain links TRBV6-4 to TRBJ2-7; 13 bases line up with TRBD2. From germline, CDR1 is MRHNA and CDR2 SNTAGT. This CDR3 is 17 amino acids long. V gave up 8 bases and J gave up 2 bases; unmatched junction bases: 12. The CDR3 loop reads CASGLPGLAGITYEQYF. In nucleotides, the CDR3 is TGTGCCAGCGGACTCCCGGGACTAGCGGGAATAACCTACGAGCAGTACTTC.

At least ten counts were recorded for this clonotype. The chain is built from TRBV20-1 and TRBJ2-6; weak D call: TRBD2 (6 bases). The CDR3 has 17 amino acids. The germline V gene has CDR1 DFQATT and CDR2 SNEGSKA (reference sequence). The V and J ends lost 1 base and 0 bases respectively, with 13 bases between them. CDR3 residues: CSARVGRYSSGANVLTF. For the CDR3, the DNA is TGCAGTGCTAGAGTTGGGAGGTATAGCTCTGGGGCCAACGTCCTGACTTTC.

Concerning this clonotype: A much larger clone differs by one base, so this may be a read error. The chain links TRBV12-3 or TRBV12-4 to TRBJ2-1; no clear D gene. This CDR3 has 15 residues. V was cut by 2 bases and J by 3 bases, with 11 bases left in between. The CDR3 DNA reads as TGTGCCAGCAGTTTAACCCCTACCGGCTACAATGAGCAGTTCTTC. It encodes CASSLTPTGYNEQFF.

The table lists this clonotype with many counts. V and J are TRBV7-2 and TRBJ2-1, with 9 bases identical to TRBD1. The CDR3 has 16 residues. Germline CDR1 and CDR2: SGHTA and FQGNSA. V shed 2 bases, J shed 4 bases, and the junction held 6 bases outside the gene matches. The CDR3: CASSLFTGGGYNEQFF. CDR3 nucleotides: TGTGCCAGCAGCTTATTTACAGGGGGCGGATACAATGAGCAGTTCTTC.

This clonotype showed up many times. V is TRBV11-2 and J is TRBJ2-3; D may be TRBD2 (7 bases). Deletions cut 3 bases from V and 2 bases from J, with 12 bases between. The CDR3 is 15 residues long. CDR1 SGHAT and CDR2 FQNNGV come from the germline V gene. The CDR3 reads CASSLRGGPTDTQYF. DNA of the CDR3: TGTGCCAGCAGCTTGAGGGGGGGGCCCACAGATACGCAGTATTTT.

This chain links TRBV21-1 with TRBJ1-1. TRBV21-1 is tagged as a pseudogene. The length of the CDR3 is 13 residues. CDR3 nucleotide sequence: TGTGCCAGCAGCAAAGGCGGGAACACTGAAGCTTTCTTT. Protein sequence: CASSKGGNTEAFF.

This clonotype has more than one count but fewer than ten. The chain uses TRBV4-1 and TRBJ2-1, with 9 positions matching TRBD2. The J segment lost 3 bases and the V segment lost 1 base, leaving 10 bases of the junction unmatched. Per the germline V gene, CDR1 is MGHRA and CDR2 is YSYEKL. The CDR3 consists of 18 residues. The CDR3 spells CASSQALGGLAVYNEQFF. CDR3 nucleotide sequence: TGCGCCAGCAGCCAAGCTCTCGGGGGACTAGCCGTCTACAATGAGCAGTTCTTC.

This clonotype was recorded at least ten times. The chain is built from TRBV28 and TRBJ2-7; D unresolved. CDR3 size: 14 residues. Germline V gives CDR1 MDHEN, CDR2 SYDVKM. V lost 6 bases to trimming and J lost 5 bases, with 17 bases between them. CDR3 loop: CASREEGASDEQYF. DNA of the CDR3: TGTGCCAGCAGAGAGGAAGGCGCGTCGGACGAGCAGTACTTC.

This clonotype was detected many times. A read error may account for a junction end that differs from germline. This chain joins TRBV20-1 and TRBJ2-1; D gene unclear. This CDR3 has 14 amino acids. CDR1 is DFQATT and CDR2 is SNEGSKA in the germline V gene (reference sequence). Here the CDR3 reads CSARDGSSYNEQFF. CDR3 nucleotide sequence: TGCAGTGCCAGAGACGGTAGCTCCTACAATGAGCAGTTCTTC.

This clonotype was seen at least ten times. This chain connects TRBV7-9 to TRBJ2-7; D perhaps matches TRBD2 (6 bases). Trimming removed 7 bases at V and 3 bases at J, with 16 bases between. The CDR3 consists of 14 residues. Germline V CDR1 and CDR2: SEHNR, FQNEAQ (reference sequence). The CDR3 DNA reads as TGTGCCAGCACCCCTTCTAGCGAGATCTACGAGCAGTACTTC. Amino acid sequence: CASTPSSEIYEQYF. The variable domain in full, with the rest retrieved from reference TRBV7-9 and TRBJ2-7, is DTGVSQNPRHKITKRGQNVTFRCDPISEHNRLYWYRQTLGQGPEFLTYFQNEAQLEKSRLLSDRFSAERPKGSFSTLEIQRTEQGDSAMYLCASTPSSEIYEQYFGPGTRLTVT.

At least ten counts were recorded for this clonotype. The V and J genes are TRBV19 and TRBJ2-2, with 7 bases aligning to TRBD2. V lost 9 bases to trimming and J lost 5 bases; unmatched junction nucleotides: 6. In germline, CDR1 is LNHDA, CDR2 SQIVND (reference sequence). This CDR3 comprises 13 residues. This CDR3 reads CASGGFETGELFF. The CDR3 coding sequence is TGTGCCAGCGGGGGGTTCGAGACCGGGGAGCTGTTTTTT.

Ten or more counts support this clonotype. The chain joins TRBV6-1 to TRBJ1-5, with TRBD1 matching 7 bases. The V gene's germline CDR1 is MNHNS and CDR2 SASEGT. This CDR3 comprises 15 residues. The ends lost 5 bases at V and 4 bases at J; junction bases unmatched: 8. CDR3 region: CASSPDRVDNQPQHF. The CDR3 DNA reads as TGTGCCAGCAGTCCTGACAGGGTTGATAATCAGCCCCAGCATTTT.

This clonotype was seen at least ten times. The chain couples TRBV12-3 or TRBV12-4 to TRBJ2-3, with D perhaps matching TRBD2 (5 bases). V gave up 7 bases and J gave up 8 bases, with 13 bases separating them. This CDR3 region has 12 residues. The CDR3 sequence: CASTLYEGTQYF. The CDR3 nucleotides read TGTGCCAGCACCTTGTATGAGGGTACGCAGTATTTT.

This clonotype was recorded at least ten times. This chain links TRBV6-2 or TRBV6-3 with TRBJ2-7; D might be TRBD1 (6 bases). The CDR3 extends over 14 amino acids. Germline CDR1 and CDR2: MNHEY and SVGEGT. Trimming took 8 bases from V and 1 from J, leaving 15 bases between them. The CDR3 is CASSRDTQSYEQYF. The CDR3 DNA is TGTGCCAGCTCAAGGGACACCCAATCCTACGAGCAGTACTTC.

The sample holds many counts of this clonotype. The V gene is TRBV5-5, the J gene TRBJ2-7; TRBD1 aligns across 7 bases. Germline CDR1 reads SGHKS; CDR2 reads YYEKEE (reference sequence). The junction had 4 bases not matched to a gene; V was cut back by 2 bases and J by 2 bases. This CDR3 contains 14 residues. CDR3 amino acids: CASSFPGQTYEQYF. The CDR3, as DNA: TGTGCCAGCAGCTTCCCGGGACAGACCTACGAGCAGTACTTC.

This clonotype was observed many times. The V and J genes are TRBV10-3 and TRBJ2-7, with 10 nucleotides matching TRBD2. The CDR3 is made up of 14 amino acids. J gave up 5 bases and V 11 bases, and 12 bases lay outside the gene matches. Germline-derived CDR1 and CDR2 are ENHRY and SYGVKD. The CDR3 reads CASALAGVRDEQYF. In DNA, the CDR3 is TGTGCCTCTGCGCTAGCGGGAGTACGGGACGAGCAGTACTTC.

This clonotype was detected many times. The chain combines TRBV5-1 with TRBJ2-7, with 10 bases matching TRBD2. Trimming cost V 4 bases and J 2 bases; bases outside gene matches: 18. Looked up from germline, CDR1 is SGHRS and CDR2 is YFSETQ. The CDR3 is made up of 19 amino acids. The CDR3 loop is CASSIGLAETSNKPYEQYF. The CDR3 DNA sequence: TGCGCCAGCAGCATTGGACTAGCGGAAACGTCCAACAAACCCTACGAGCAGTACTTC.